This TCR beta chain is from a study of blood T cell repertoires in COVID-19. The length of the CDR3 is 16 residues. Germline-derived CDR1 and CDR2 are SGHTA and FQGNSA. V dropped 0 bases and J dropped 7 bases, with 16 bases sitting between them. Some clones are missing from TCRdb's copy, which holds only in-frame ones; the method was immunoSEQ multiplex PCR. The sample has around 63,000 clones; less than 75% are singletons. The sequenced material came from peripheral blood. The V and J genes are TRBV7-2 and TRBJ2-1; D might be TRBD1 (6 bases). The origin of this receptor is a woman aged 50 to 65 with active or convalescent COVID-19. CDR3 nucleotide sequence: TGTGCCAGCAGCTTAGCAGGGGGAGAGGGGTGGAATGAGCAGTTCTTC. It specifies CASSLAGGEGWNEQFF.